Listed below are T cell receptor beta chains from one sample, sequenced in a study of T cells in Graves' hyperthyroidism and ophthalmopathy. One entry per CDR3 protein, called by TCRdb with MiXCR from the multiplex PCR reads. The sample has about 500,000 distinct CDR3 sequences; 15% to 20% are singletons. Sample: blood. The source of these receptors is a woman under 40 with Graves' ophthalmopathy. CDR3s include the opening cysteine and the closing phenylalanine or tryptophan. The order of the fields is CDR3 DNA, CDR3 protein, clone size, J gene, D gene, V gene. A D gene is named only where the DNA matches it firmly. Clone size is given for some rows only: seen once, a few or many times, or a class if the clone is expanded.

TGTGCCAGCAGTGAAAAACCACCGAAGCAGTACTTC	CASSEKPPKQYF	NA	TRBJ2-7	NA	TRBV6-1
TGTGCCAGTAGCAGAGGGGGTACGTCGAAAACTGAAGCTTTCTTT	CASSRGGTSKTEAFF	NA	TRBJ1-1	NA	TRBV19
TGTGCCAGCAGTTCAACCGGGACAGCTGCAACTAATGAAAAACTGTTTTTT	CASSSTGTAATNEKLFF	few	TRBJ1-4	TRBD1	TRBV28
TGTGCCAGCTCACCCGGAGGGACCCAGAGCTCCTACGAGCAGTACTTC	CASSPGGTQSSYEQYF	NA	TRBJ2-7	NA	TRBV18
TGTGCCAGCGCCAGCGGGAGCGGAGATACGCAGTATTTT	CASASGSGDTQYF	many	TRBJ2-3	TRBD2	TRBV7-2
TGTGCCAGTAGTCCGGGACTAGCACCCGAGCAGTTCTTC	CASSPGLAPEQFF	NA	TRBJ2-1	TRBD2	TRBV19
TGTGCCAGTATAAACCCCGGGACAGTCACTGAAGCTTTCTTT	CASINPGTVTEAFF	few	TRBJ1-1	TRBD1	TRBV19
TGTGCCAGCAGTTTAGTACTAGCGGGAGTTATGCGTGAGCAGTTCTTC	CASSLVLAGVMREQFF	few	TRBJ2-1	TRBD2	TRBV12-3/TRBV12-4
TGTGCCAGCACGAGGACTAGCGGATCATTCTCCTACGAGCAGTACTTC	CASTRTSGSFSYEQYF	many	TRBJ2-7	TRBD2	TRBV6-1
TGTGCCAGCAGTTCCTCAGGGACCGTTGACAATGAGCAGTACTTC	CASSSSGTVDNEQYF	NA	TRBJ2-7	NA	TRBV12-3/TRBV12-4
TGTGCCAGCAGTTACTCTCAGGGGGTAGGTCAGCCCCAGCATTTT	CASSYSQGVGQPQHF	many	TRBJ1-5	TRBD1	TRBV6-6
TGCGCCAGCAGCCAAGATGGGGAGCGACCCACGCAGTATTTT	CASSQDGERPTQYF	NA	TRBJ2-3	NA	TRBV4-1
TGCGCCAGCAGCCAAGAGTCGCTGGGGGCCTACTCTGGAAACACCATATATTTT	CASSQESLGAYSGNTIYF	few	TRBJ1-3	NA	TRBV4-3
TGCAGTGCTAGAGATCTCGGAGGAGAACAGCCCCAGCATTTT	CSARDLGGEQPQHF	few	TRBJ1-5	NA	TRBV20-1
TGTGCCTGGAGTGAATCCTACAATGAGCAGTTCTTC	CAWSESYNEQFF	NA	TRBJ2-1	NA	TRBV30
TGCAGTGCTAGAGGTGGCAGCCTTAATCAGCCCCAGCATTTT	CSARGGSLNQPQHF	few	TRBJ1-5	NA	TRBV20-1
TGTGCCATCACACCGGACAGTAGCACAGATACGCAGTATTTT	CAITPDSSTDTQYF	NA	TRBJ2-3	NA	TRBV10-3
TGTGCCAGCAGCGTAGGGGCGTACACTGAAGCTTTCTTT	CASSVGAYTEAFF	NA	TRBJ1-1	NA	TRBV9
TGTGCCAGCAGCGCAAGAGGAAACTACGAGCAGTACTTC	CASSARGNYEQYF	NA	TRBJ2-7	NA	TRBV7-6
TGTGCCATCACCCCCGCTCTAGCGGGAGTATGGTCCTACAATGAGCAGTTCTTC	CAITPALAGVWSYNEQFF	NA	TRBJ2-1	TRBD2	TRBV10-3
TGTGCCAGCAGCCCGCGGGGAGGACTAGCGTCAGATACGCAGTATTTT	CASSPRGGLASDTQYF	many	TRBJ2-3	TRBD2	TRBV7-2
TGCGCCAGCAGCACTAGCGGGCGGCGGGTGAGCAGCACAGATACGCAGTATTTT	CASSTSGRRVSSTDTQYF	few	TRBJ2-3	TRBD2	TRBV5-1
TGCAGCGTGGATGACAGGGGTAGATATACTGAAGCTTTCTTT	CSVDDRGRYTEAFF	NA	TRBJ1-1	TRBD1	TRBV29-1
TGTGCCAGCAGCGCACCCGGGACAGGGACCTACGAGCAGTACTTC	CASSAPGTGTYEQYF	few	TRBJ2-7	TRBD1	TRBV7-9
TGCAGTGCTAGGTCGGTCGGCCGGGGCACTGAAGCTTTCTTT	CSARSVGRGTEAFF	many	TRBJ1-1	NA	TRBV20-1
TGTGCCAGCAGTTTACAGGGGGGTAAGAACACTGAAGCTTTCTTT	CASSLQGGKNTEAFF	many	TRBJ1-1	TRBD1	TRBV12-3/TRBV12-4
TGTGCCAGCAGCCCCCAGGGGGCTAATCCTTACAATGAGCAGTTCTTC	CASSPQGANPYNEQFF	many	TRBJ2-1	TRBD1	TRBV5-5
TGTGCCAGCAGTACTCACCAGGGACAGGGTGTAGATCAGCCCCAGCATTTT	CASSTHQGQGVDQPQHF	many	TRBJ1-5	TRBD1	TRBV28
TGTGCCAGCAGTTTGTTCCTACTGCAGGGCCTCAACTATGAGCAGTTCTTC	CASSLFLLQGLNYEQFF	many	TRBJ2-1	NA	TRBV28
TGTGCCAGCATTTTTTCCAATGAGCAGTTCTTC	CASIFSNEQFF	few	TRBJ2-1	NA	TRBV28
TGCGCCAGCAGCCAAGATTTGGCGCGTGTCGATGAGCAGTTCTTC	CASSQDLARVDEQFF	NA	TRBJ2-1	NA	TRBV4-3
TGTGCCAGCAGTTCGGGACTAGTGGGGTCCTACAATGAGCAGTTCTTC	CASSSGLVGSYNEQFF	few	TRBJ2-1	TRBD2	TRBV6-2/TRBV6-3
TGTGCCAGCAGCTTAAGATTGTCACGGATGAACACTGAAGCTTTCTTT	CASSLRLSRMNTEAFF	many	TRBJ1-1	NA	TRBV7-3
TGTGCCAGCAGCTTACAGCAGAACTCCTACGAGCAGTACTTC	CASSLQQNSYEQYF	many	TRBJ2-7	NA	TRBV13
TGTGCCAGCACGCCCCTAGCGGGGATTATAGATACGCAGTATTTT	CASTPLAGIIDTQYF	NA	TRBJ2-3	TRBD2	TRBV27
TGTGCCACCAGCAGGGAACTTTCCCCTTCCTACAATGAGCAGTTCTTC	CATSRELSPSYNEQFF	NA	TRBJ2-1	NA	TRBV15
TGTGCCAGCAGCTTACCGAGCCTGGAACAGACTGAAGCTTTCTTT	CASSLPSLEQTEAFF	NA	TRBJ1-1	NA	TRBV7-9
TGTGCCAGCACGAGGAACACCGGGGAGCTGTTTTTT	CASTRNTGELFF	many	TRBJ2-2	NA	TRBV28
TGTGCCTGGAGTGCGGGGACTAGCGGGTTCTACGAGCAGTACTTC	CAWSAGTSGFYEQYF	few	TRBJ2-7	TRBD2	TRBV30
TGTGCCGCCCAACTAGCGGGAGCCCTGTATGAGCAGTTCTTC	CAAQLAGALYEQFF	many	TRBJ2-1	TRBD2	TRBV6-2/TRBV6-3
TGTGCCAGCAGTTACTCGGACAGCCAAGAGACCCAGTACTTC	CASSYSDSQETQYF	NA	TRBJ2-5	NA	TRBV6-2/TRBV6-3
TGTGCCAGCAGTTCTTCCGGGACTAGCAGGCGTACGCAGTATTTT	CASSSSGTSRRTQYF	once	TRBJ2-3	TRBD2	TRBV28